Ten or more counts support the clone carrying this TCR beta chain. Its target is not known. The CDR3 sequence is 15 residues long. V was shortened by 2 bases and J by 3 bases, with 11 bases between the two germline ends. Germline V CDR1 and CDR2: MNHNS, SASEGT. These data belong to a study of T cell responses to AZD1222 COVID-19 vaccine. General study findings and limits: No day 14 peak samples; only post-peak repertoires were characterized.

This table comes from immunoSEQ multiplex PCR, and its TCRdb copy is limited to in-frame clones, with some not included. The sample lists 110,000 or so clones, approximately 85% occurring once. The V and J genes are TRBV6-1 and TRBJ1-5, with a tentative D call TRBD1 (6 bases). This clonotype was sampled from an adult in good health. Material: peripheral blood, obtained on day 0 of MenACWY control vaccination. DNA of the CDR3: TGTGCCAGCAGTGAAATCGGACAGATCAATCAGCCCCAGCATTTT. Translated, it gives CASSEIGQINQPQHF.